The entry below describes one T cell receptor beta chain. It lacks a known antigen. Libraries were built with the immunoSEQ multiplex PCR assay. For the multiplex PCR, a mixture combining 60 forward primers for TCR Vbeta segments and 13 reverse primers for TCR Jbeta segments was used. Amplification of the CDR3 region of rearranged TCR beta genes was performed with a multiplex PCR assay on genomic DNA. On the Illumina HiSeq System, the amplified TCR beta libraries were sequenced as 87-base-pair reads. Per the authors' processing: Across the 670 or so repertoires, a later analysis counted 80 million or so unique TCR beta chains, 9.5 million to 12 million of which were shared by at least two donors. To remove PCR and sequencing errors, raw reads were error-corrected and collapsed into unique sequences using a nearest-neighbor algorithm that merged closely related sequences. CDR3 sequences were aligned to IMGT reference sequences to assign V, D and J gene segments. For a sequence to be retained, a match of at least six nucleotides was required to both a V gene segment and a J gene segment. Rearrangements were called productive when the CDR3 lacked stop codons and stayed in frame with V and J; all others were non-productive. Following IMGT convention, CDR3 was defined as the stretch from the second conserved V-encoded cysteine up to the conserved J-encoded phenylalanine. The earlier analysis of more than 450 of the donors excluded sequences that lacked an unambiguous match to a single V gene segment. An earlier analysis of several hundred of the donors called V segments functional above 56.7% productive rearrangements and segregating when the between-donor standard deviation exceeded 5%. A statistical classification framework was built to diagnose cytomegalovirus status from the catalog of TCR beta chain sequences. A later analysis assigned V and J genes by comparing TCR nucleotide sequences with IMGT/GENE-DB human TR gene sequences. Using the TCRdist pipeline, a later analysis assigned CDR3 sequences along with most-parsimonious VDJ recombination scenarios. In a later analysis, each TCR beta chain was defined by its CDR3 amino acid sequence together with its V-gene family, and reads without a unique V-gene family were excluded. A later analysis removed roughly 590 highly shared, low-generation-probability nucleotide sequences to deal with suspected cross-contamination and a sequencing artifact. A later analysis calculated a clonal expansion index for each public chain from normalized within-repertoire ranks of inferred template counts. In a later analysis, generation probabilities were computed with a VDJ recombination model fitted to out-of-frame rearrangements, and the resulting probabilities were checked against IGoR. A later analysis scored TCR-TCR, TCR-HLA and TCR-CMV co-occurrence with hypergeometric tests, applying a repertoire-size bias correction to TCR pairs. To estimate false discovery rates, a later analysis permuted the HLA or CMV assignments 20 times. In a later analysis, co-occurring TCRs were grouped with DBSCAN, and TCRdist sequence similarity was added when clustering was performed within HLA-allele-positive subsets. Repertoires with fewer than 30,000 or more than 120,000 public chains, plus five repertoires with anomalous nucleotide sharing, were excluded from co-occurrence clustering. Here the immuneACCESS table is served through TCRdb, limited to in-frame sequences with V and J called. Missing clones are a known gap in these copies; in checked studies unresolved V genes cover under half, and the rest lacks a known reason. The V and J calls and clone size are taken from that table; D and trimming were inferred from the DNA. The sample's records list approximately 110,000 clones. Jointly, the top ten make up more than 0.9% of the sample.

The sample comes from a study of cytomegalovirus exposure and HLA in healthy donors (TCRdb year 2017). Looking at the study overall: An earlier analysis of roughly 570 of the donors reported 276 Gb of sequence data and 117 million unique TCR beta sequences obtained from around 180 million T cells. Of the 300 to 500 genotyped donors, approximately 81% were placed in the genetic ancestry cluster associated with self-reported Caucasian donors. An early release covering about 600 HLA-typed donors comprised approximately 290 gigabases of sequencing data and some 79 million unique TCR sequences. The later analysis used no new phenotypic data to find candidate immune exposures, relying instead on TCR beta sequences and their occurrence across donors. HLA typing covered class I and class II loci at four-digit resolution. To predict cytomegalovirus infection status, the study combined high-throughput TCR immunosequencing, statistical association of individual TCRs with disease status, and machine learning. Besides the first cohort of hundreds of subjects, a separate validation cohort made up of 120 different subjects was used. Typing coverage differed by locus: A, B, C, DRB1 and DQB1 were typed in roughly 629-640 donors, DQA1 in about 550, DPA1 in approximately 600, and DPB1 in just under 490. A handful of DR-DQ haplotypes were handled as single units for association and clustering because linkage in the cohort was strong. Among some 400 genotyped donors of the cohort, an average of about 240,000 unique TCR beta nucleotide sequences was sequenced per donor, of which about 18% were non-productive. Donor age, sex, ethnicity and CMV serostatus were compiled together with the repertoire data. A later analysis re-analyzed previously published TCR beta repertoires from 550 to 700 donors and added high-resolution HLA genotyping to study TCR occurrence patterns. The study aimed to test whether signatures of past pathogen exposure could be identified by cataloging public T cell receptors. Genome-wide SNP genotypes for about 55% of the roughly 670 donors were used in a later genetic analysis, which treated that subset as a discovery cohort. In an earlier analysis of 587 of the donors, high-throughput TCR beta sequencing was used to judge whether each TCR beta V gene segment behaved as functional or pseudogenic. The T cell repertoires of around 670 subjects were profiled by immunosequencing and related to cytomegalovirus serostatus. Every repertoire in the discovery cohort had been generated on one and the same sequencing platform.

Overall results and qualifications from the work: Assigning TCR associations to individual alleles was difficult when HLA alleles, especially DR and DQ, strongly co-occurred. In vitro tests confirmed that a few of the cytomegalovirus-associated TCR beta chains recognize cytomegalovirus antigens. According to the authors, the approach could potentially be generalized to other disease states and immunological phenotypes. In a later analysis, 16,951 TCR beta sequences were associated with specific HLA alleles at a false discovery rate of 0.05. The presence/absence analyses assumed that sequencing depth was roughly uniform across donors, and that assumption may not be true. According to a later genetic analysis, donors in an Asian-associated ancestry cluster had fewer N-insertions in productive TCRs than the roughly 660-donor mean. In both the original and validation cohorts, the classifier was reported to diagnose cytomegalovirus status with high specificity and sensitivity. Several of the top co-occurrence clusters appeared to be linked to parvovirus B19, influenza, CMV and Epstein-Barr virus, according to a later analysis. A group of highly shared sequence variants was considered likely to be a technical artifact of the sequencing pipeline. A later analysis found that TCR association rates varied across HLA loci, with DRB1 alleles showing the most associated TCRs and HLA-C alleles the fewest. A further reported finding was that TCR beta sequences accurately predicted the HLA-A and HLA-B alleles for most subjects in the first cohort. A later analysis found that HLA-associated TCR beta chains were more clonally expanded and had lower generation probabilities than equally common non-associated chains. Linkage disequilibrium might explain the correlated functional status among segregating V segments, but an unknown experimental factor could not be excluded. In this cohort, only TCR beta chains were sequenced, and detectable features were limited by the absence of alpha or paired-chain data. Because counts were too low, seventeen rarely observed V segments, including chromosome 9 orphons, were excluded from the earlier analysis of around 640 of the donors. For the cohort, immune exposure information was limited to CMV serostatus. A total of 150 to 200 TCR beta chains were listed by the study as associated with cytomegalovirus. A later analysis found that most CMV-associated TCR beta chains appeared HLA-restricted, with HLA associations seemingly driven largely by CMV exposure. While some public TCRs were present in many individuals, most TCR sequences turned up only very rarely across donors. In a later genetic analysis, a missense DCLRE1C variant was associated with V-gene and J-gene trimming of TCR beta chains, and the association was replicated in an independent cohort. Broadly in line with IMGT annotations, most TCR beta V segments showed up in productive rearrangements about 87% or about 30% of the time in an earlier analysis of about 500 of the donors. Because HLA typing was missing for some donors at each locus, association tests included only the typed subset.

The cohort comprised several hundred healthy bone marrow donors. At the time of sampling, every cohort member was nominally healthy, though immune exposures that went unrecorded were likely present. The donor tested CMV seronegative, placing the donor among the 352 seronegative members of the cohort. Each donor provided a peripheral blood sample, and peripheral blood mononuclear cells were used for TCR beta sequencing. Genomic DNA extraction from the blood cell samples was performed with the Qiagen DNeasy Blood Extraction Kit. Sequenced: PBMCs. The TCR sequence derives from a man aged 18 to 29 in good health and CMV-seronegative.

The nucleotide sequence reads TGTGCCAGCGGGCTAGCGGGAAGGAATGAGCAGTTCTTC. The translation is CASGLAGRNEQFF. This chain joins TRBV27 to TRBJ2-1, with 9 bases in between that match TRBD2. The CDR3 goes from the cysteine to the phenylalanine over 13 residues. Just the 39-base CDR3 DNA is kept, in frame starting at base 1. Looking up the germline V gene (reference sequence) yields CDR1 MNHEY and CDR2 SMNVEV. V loses 8 bases at its end and J loses 7 bases; junction bases beyond the gene matches: 6.